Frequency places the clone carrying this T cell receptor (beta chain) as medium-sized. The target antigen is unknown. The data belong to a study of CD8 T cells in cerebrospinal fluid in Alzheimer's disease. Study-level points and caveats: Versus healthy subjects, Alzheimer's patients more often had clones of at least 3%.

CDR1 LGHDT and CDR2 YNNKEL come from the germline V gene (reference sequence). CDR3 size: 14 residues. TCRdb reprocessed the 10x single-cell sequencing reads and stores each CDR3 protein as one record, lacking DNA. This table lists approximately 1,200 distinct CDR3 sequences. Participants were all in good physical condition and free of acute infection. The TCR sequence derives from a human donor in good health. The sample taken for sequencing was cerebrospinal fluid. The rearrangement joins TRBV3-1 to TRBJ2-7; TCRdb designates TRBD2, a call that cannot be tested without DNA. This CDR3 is CASSQGLLPYEQYF.